The T cell receptor (beta chain) described here comes from a study of control samples from healthy donors and cancer patients. Repertoires were generated with immunoSEQ multiplex PCR, while TCRdb's copy carries only in-frame clones and drops some. The sample holds 82,000 or so clones, around 94% seen once. Germline CDR1 and CDR2: SNHLY and FYNNEI. Trimming removed 6 bases at V and 7 bases at J, with 19 bases between. The CDR3 loop spans 15 amino acids. The sample taken for sequencing was blood. The chain combines TRBV2 with TRBJ1-5, with no clear D. This receptor was identified in a woman under 30 in good health. The CDR3 region is CASSERVGIRQPQHF. The CDR3 DNA reads TGTGCCAGCAGCGAAAGGGTTGGGATACGCCAGCCCCAGCATTTT.